This T cell receptor (beta chain) is from a study of blood T cell repertoires in COVID-19 (TCRdb year 2020). General notes on the study: Samples covering the acute and convalescent phases of COVID-19 were provided by collaborators in the United States, Italy and Spain. The repertoires were released in a freely available public database meant as a resource for research on the immune response to SARS-CoV-2. The material from the prospective study consisted of cDNA or gDNA derived from T cells, B-cell-depleted T cells, or PBMCs. Where available, HLA class I and class II types were obtained from metadata supplied by the sample provider rather than from assay-based typing. A de-identified subject ID, COVID-19 status, age in years and sex were almost always included in the sample metadata. Subjects who had been exposed to COVID-19, were actively infected with it, or had recovered from it provided the deeply sampled blood TCRbeta repertoires that made up the dataset. Samples came from the ongoing ImmuneRACE study (first 160 participants) plus 1,254 subjects from 6 global collaborators. Here is what the overall study found, with its caveats: The quantity of clinical and demographic metadata differed by source and by participant and was supplied without curation.

V is reduced by 5 bases and J by 7 bases, leaving a spacing of 10 bases between them. The germline V gene yields SGHTA for CDR1 and FQGNSA for CDR2. The CDR3 goes from the cysteine to the phenylalanine over 12 residues. The entry retains the CDR3 DNA only, 36 bases that are in frame from base 1. The immunoSEQ Assay, a bias-controlled multiplex PCR, was used to amplify TCRbeta CDR3 regions from genomic DNA. In the original analysis: Nucleated cell counts per sample were estimated from amplification of reference gene primers within the assay. To quantify the absolute abundance of each unique TCRbeta CDR3 rearrangement, sequence reads were collapsed and filtered. For each sample, productive Simpson clonality was calculated as the square root of Simpson's diversity index over productive rearrangements. TCRdb holds this immuneACCESS table with in-frame rearrangements only. Some clones are missing; in checked studies, unresolved V genes explain under half, and the rest has no known cause. The D gene and trimming were derived from the DNA, and the V and J assignments and clone size from that table. The sample data list some 52,000 clones, and 90% of these were observed just once. The ten largest clones add up to 2.5% to 4% of the sample.

As for this clone: Its antigen is unknown. No much larger clone exists at a distance of one base, and base qualities are not known.

Collaborating institutions collected whole blood in K2EDTA tubes following their own protocols. For TCRbeta analysis, collaborators shipped samples as frozen whole blood, isolated PBMCs, or DNA extracted from either of those sample types. This receptor was obtained from a human donor in a cohort sampled during active COVID-19. Source material: peripheral blood. Recombination joined TRBV7-2 with TRBJ2-3; too little of a D gene remains to name it. CDR3 loop: CASSTTMNTQYF. The nucleotide sequence reads TGTGCCAGCAGCACAACTATGAATACGCAGTATTTT.